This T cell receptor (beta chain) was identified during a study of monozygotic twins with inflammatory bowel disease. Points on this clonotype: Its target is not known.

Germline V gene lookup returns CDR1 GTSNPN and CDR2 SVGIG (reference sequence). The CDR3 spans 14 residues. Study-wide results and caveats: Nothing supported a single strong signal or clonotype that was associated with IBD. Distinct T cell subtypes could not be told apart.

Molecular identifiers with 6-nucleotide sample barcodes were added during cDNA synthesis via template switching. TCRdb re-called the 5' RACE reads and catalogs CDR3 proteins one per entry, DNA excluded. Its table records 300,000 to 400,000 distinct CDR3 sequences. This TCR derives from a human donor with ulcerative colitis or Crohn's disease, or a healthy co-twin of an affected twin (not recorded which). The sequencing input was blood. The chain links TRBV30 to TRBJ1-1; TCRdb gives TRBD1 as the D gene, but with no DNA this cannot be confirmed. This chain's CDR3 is CAWTLDNGYVEAFF.